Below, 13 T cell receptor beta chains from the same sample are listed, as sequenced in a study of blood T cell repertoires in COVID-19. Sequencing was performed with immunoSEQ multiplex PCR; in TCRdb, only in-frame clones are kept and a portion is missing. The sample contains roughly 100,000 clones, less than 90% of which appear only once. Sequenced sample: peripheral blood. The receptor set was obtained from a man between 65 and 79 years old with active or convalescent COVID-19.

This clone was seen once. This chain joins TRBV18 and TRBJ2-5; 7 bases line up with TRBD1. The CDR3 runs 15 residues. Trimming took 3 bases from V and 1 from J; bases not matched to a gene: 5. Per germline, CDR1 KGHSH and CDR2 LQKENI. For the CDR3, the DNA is TGTGCCAGCTCACCGGAACAGGGGATCCAAGAGACCCAGTACTTC. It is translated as CASSPEQGIQETQYF.

The CDR3 region is CASSQGGEYGKLFF. As DNA, the CDR3 is TGTGCCAGCAGCCAAGGGGGCGAGTACGGAAAACTGTTTTTT. V is TRBV3-1 (or the pseudogene TRBV3-2) and J is TRBJ1-4; D perhaps matches TRBD1 (5 bases). V dropped 1 base and J dropped 10 bases, with 13 bases sitting between them. This CDR3 is built from 14 residues. CDR1 and CDR2 (germline): LGHDT, YNNKEL (reference sequence).

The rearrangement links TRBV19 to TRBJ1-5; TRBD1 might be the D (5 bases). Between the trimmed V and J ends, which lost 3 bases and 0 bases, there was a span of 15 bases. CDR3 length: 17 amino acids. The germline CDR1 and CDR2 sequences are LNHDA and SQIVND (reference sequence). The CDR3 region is CASSMGFQGLSNQPQHF. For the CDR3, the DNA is TGTGCCAGTAGTATGGGCTTTCAGGGACTTAGCAATCAGCCCCAGCATTTT.

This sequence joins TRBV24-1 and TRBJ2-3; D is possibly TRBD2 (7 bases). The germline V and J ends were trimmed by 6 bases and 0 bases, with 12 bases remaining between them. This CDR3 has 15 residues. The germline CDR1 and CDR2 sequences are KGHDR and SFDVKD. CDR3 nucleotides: TGTGCCACCAGTCCCGCGGGGGCTAGCACAGATACGCAGTATTTT. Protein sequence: CATSPAGASTDTQYF.

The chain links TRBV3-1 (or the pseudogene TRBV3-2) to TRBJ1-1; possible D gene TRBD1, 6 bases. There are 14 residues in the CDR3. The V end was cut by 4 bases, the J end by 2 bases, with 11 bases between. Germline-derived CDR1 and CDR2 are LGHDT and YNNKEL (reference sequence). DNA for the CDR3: TGTGCCAGCAGCCTGGACAGAACAAACACTGAAGCTTTCTTT. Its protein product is CASSLDRTNTEAFF.

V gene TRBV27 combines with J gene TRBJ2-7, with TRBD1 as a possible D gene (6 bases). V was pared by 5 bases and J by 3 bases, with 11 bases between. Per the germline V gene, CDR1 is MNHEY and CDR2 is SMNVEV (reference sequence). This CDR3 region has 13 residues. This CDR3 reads CASSIGQYYEQYF. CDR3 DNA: TGTGCCAGCAGTATAGGACAGTACTACGAGCAGTACTTC.

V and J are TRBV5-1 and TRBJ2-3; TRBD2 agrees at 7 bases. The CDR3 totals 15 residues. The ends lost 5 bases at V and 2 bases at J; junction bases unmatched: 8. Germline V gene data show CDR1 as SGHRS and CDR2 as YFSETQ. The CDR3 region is CASRPGTTATDTQYF. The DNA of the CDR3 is TGCGCCAGCAGACCCGGGACTACCGCCACAGATACGCAGTATTTT.

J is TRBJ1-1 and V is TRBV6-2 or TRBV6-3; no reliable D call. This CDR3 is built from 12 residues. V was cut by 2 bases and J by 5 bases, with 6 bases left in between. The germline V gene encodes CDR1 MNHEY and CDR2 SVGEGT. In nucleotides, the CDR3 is TGTGCCAGCAGTTACCGGTGGACTGAAGCTTTCTTT. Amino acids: CASSYRWTEAFF.

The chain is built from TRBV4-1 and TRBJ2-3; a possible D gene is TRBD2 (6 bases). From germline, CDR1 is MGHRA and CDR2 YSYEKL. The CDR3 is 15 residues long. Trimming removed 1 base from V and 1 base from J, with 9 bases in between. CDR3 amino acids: CASSQGGERTDTQYF. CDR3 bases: TGCGCCAGCAGCCAAGGGGGGGAGCGCACAGATACGCAGTATTTT.

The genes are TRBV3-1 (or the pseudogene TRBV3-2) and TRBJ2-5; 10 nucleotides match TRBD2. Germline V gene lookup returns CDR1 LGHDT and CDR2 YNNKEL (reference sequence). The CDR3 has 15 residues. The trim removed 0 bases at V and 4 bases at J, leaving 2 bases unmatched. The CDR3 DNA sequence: TGTGCCAGCAGCCAAGATCGACTAGCGGGAGAGACCCAGTACTTC. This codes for CASSQDRLAGETQYF.

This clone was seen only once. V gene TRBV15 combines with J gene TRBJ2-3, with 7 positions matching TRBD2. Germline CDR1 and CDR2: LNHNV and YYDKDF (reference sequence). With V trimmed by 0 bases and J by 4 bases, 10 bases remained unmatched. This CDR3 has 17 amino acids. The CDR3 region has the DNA TGTGCCACCAGCAGAGATCCCCACGGGGGAGGGGCAGATACGCAGTATTTT. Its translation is CATSRDPHGGGADTQYF. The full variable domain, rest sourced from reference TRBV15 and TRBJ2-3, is DAMVIQNPRYQVTQFGKPVTLSCSQTLNHNVMYWYQQKSSQAPKLLFHYYDKDFNNEADTPDNFQSRRPNTSFCFLDIRSPGLGDTAMYLCATSRDPHGGGADTQYFGPGTRLTVL.

The CDR3 DNA reads as TGCGCCAGCAGCTCATGGACAGGGCAGCACGAAAAACTGTTTTTT. It encodes CASSSWTGQHEKLFF. The chain couples TRBV5-1 to TRBJ1-4, with 8 bases fitting TRBD1. With V trimmed by 3 bases and J by 8 bases, 9 bases remained unmatched. The CDR3 has 15 amino acids. Germline values: CDR1 SGHRS, CDR2 YFSETQ.

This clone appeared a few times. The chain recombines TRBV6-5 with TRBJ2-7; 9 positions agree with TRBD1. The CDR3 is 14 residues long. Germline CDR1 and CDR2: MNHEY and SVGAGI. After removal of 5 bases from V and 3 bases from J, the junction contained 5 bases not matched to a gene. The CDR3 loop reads CASSTTGGDYEQYF. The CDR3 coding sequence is TGTGCCAGCAGTACGACAGGGGGAGACTACGAGCAGTACTTC.